These 11 T cell receptor beta chains were all obtained from the same sample, sequenced in a study of cytomegalovirus exposure and HLA in healthy donors. Use of 60 Vbeta and 13 Jbeta primers characterized the PCR. Profiling relied on immunoSEQ multiplex PCR, and the TCRdb table lists in-frame clones only, not all of them. The table includes about 82,000 clones, around three fifths detected once. The specimen sequenced was PBMCs. The receptors here all came from a woman in her forties or fifties in good health and CMV-seropositive.

In this sample, this clone turned up once. V gene TRBV6-5 combines with J gene TRBJ1-5, with 7 bases aligning to TRBD1. Looked up from germline, CDR1 is MNHEY and CDR2 is SVGAGI. CDR3 size: 14 residues. V was pared by 6 bases and J by 6 bases, with 8 bases of the junction left unmatched. CDR3 sequence: CASSRDRVGQPQHF. CDR3 coding DNA: TGTGCCAGCAGCCGCGACAGGGTGGGTCAGCCCCAGCATTTT.

This chain connects TRBV19 to TRBJ1-2, with D hard to call. This CDR3 has 14 amino acids. Trimming removed 1 base from V and 4 bases from J, with 10 bases in between. Germline V gene data show CDR1 as LNHDA and CDR2 as SQIVND (reference sequence). The CDR3 DNA is TGTGCCAGTAGTATAGCCGCAGGAGGCTATGGCTACACCTTC. Translated: CASSIAAGGYGYTF.

This chain uses TRBV5-1 with TRBJ2-3; D gene ambiguous. The CDR3 has 12 amino acids. Trimming shortened V by 0 bases and J by 3 bases, and 2 bases separated the two germline ends. Germline V gene data show CDR1 as SGHRS and CDR2 as YFSETQ. The CDR3 reads CASSLATDTQYF. CDR3 bases: TGCGCCAGCAGCTTGGCGACAGATACGCAGTATTTT.

V and J are TRBV27 and TRBJ2-7; TRBD1 matches at 10 bases. Germline V gene sequence: CDR1 MNHEY, CDR2 SMNVEV (reference sequence). With V trimmed by 4 bases and J by 3 bases, 3 bases remained unmatched. The CDR3 covers 14 residues. CDR3 sequence (DNA): TGTGCCAGCAGTTATGGGACAGGGGACTACGAGCAGTACTTC. It encodes CASSYGTGDYEQYF.

The V and J genes are TRBV7-3 and TRBJ2-1; D is undetermined. V was pared by 3 bases and J by 7 bases, with 13 bases between. Germline CDR1 reads SGHTA; CDR2 reads FQGTGA. This CDR3 has 14 residues. Here the CDR3 DNA reads TGTGCCAGCAGCTTCGGCCCAGGTGGGAATGAGCAGTTCTTC. Amino acid sequence: CASSFGPGGNEQFF.

V usage is TRBV9 and J usage is TRBJ2-6; no reliable D call. The V gene lost 0 bases and the J gene lost 0 bases, with 13 bases spanning the gap. The CDR3 extends over 18 amino acids. CDR1 and CDR2 from the germline V gene are SGDLS and YYNGEE. The DNA for the CDR3 is TGTGCCAGCAGCGTAGATCCGCGACTCCCCTCTGGGGCCAACGTCCTGACTTTC. It translates to CASSVDPRLPSGANVLTF.

This clone was picked up a small number of times. The chain employs TRBV10-3 and TRBJ1-1; tentatively, D is TRBD1 (5 bases). The V end was cut by 8 bases, the J end by 0 bases, with 13 bases between. Germline CDR1 ENHRY, CDR2 SYGVKD. CDR3 length: 14 amino acids. The DNA for the CDR3 is TGTGCCATCTGGGGGGGAGGGATGAACACTGAAGCTTTCTTT. This gives the protein CAIWGGGMNTEAFF.

This rearrangement joins TRBV6-1 to TRBJ1-5; TRBD1 matches 8 bases. The CDR3 contains 14 residues. Germline values: CDR1 MNHNS, CDR2 SASEGT. The J segment lost 5 bases and the V segment lost 7 bases, leaving 7 bases of the junction unmatched. In DNA, the CDR3 is TGTGCCAGCAAAAGAGACAGGGGTGATCAGCCCCAGCATTTT. Its protein is CASKRDRGDQPQHF.

V gene TRBV7-9 combines with J gene TRBJ1-4; TRBD1 aligns across 10 bases. Germline V CDR1 and CDR2: SEHNR, FQNEAQ (reference sequence). The CDR3 length is 14 residues. The V gene end was trimmed by 5 bases and the J gene end by 5 bases; junction bases not matched to a gene: 2. The CDR3 is CASSQGQGNEKLFF. Written as DNA, the CDR3 is TGTGCCAGCAGCCAGGGACAGGGGAATGAAAAACTGTTTTTT. The whole variable domain, remainder taken from reference TRBV7-9 and TRBJ1-4, is DTGVSQNPRHKITKRGQNVTFRCDPISEHNRLYWYRQTLGQGPEFLTYFQNEAQLEKSRLLSDRFSAERPKGSFSTLEIQRTEQGDSAMYLCASSQGQGNEKLFFGSGTQLSVL.

This CDR3 reads CASTQGREKLFF. In DNA, the CDR3 is TGTGCCAGCACCCAGGGCAGGGAAAAACTGTTTTTT. The V call is TRBV6-5, the J call TRBJ1-4; D perhaps matches TRBD1 (5 bases). Germline V gene data show CDR1 as MNHEY and CDR2 as SVGAGI. V shed 7 bases and J shed 8 bases, with 11 bases lying between them. CDR3 length: 12 amino acids.

The rearrangement uses TRBV2 and TRBJ2-1, with D perhaps matching TRBD1 (6 bases). Deletions cut 8 bases from V and 9 bases from J, with 23 bases between. In germline, CDR1 is SNHLY, CDR2 FYNNEI. CDR3 size: 15 residues. The CDR3 is CASGLMDSLGSEQFF. CDR3 nucleotide sequence: TGTGCCAGCGGATTGATGGACAGCCTTGGCAGTGAGCAGTTCTTC.